Presented here are 18 T cell receptor beta chains from one specimen sequenced in a study of cytomegalovirus exposure and HLA in healthy donors. Primers for the PCR totalled 60 Vbeta and 13 Jbeta. Clones were sequenced by immunoSEQ multiplex PCR, and TCRdb holds only the in-frame ones, with some missing. The sample has 100,000 to 150,000 clones; 6.5% to 9.5% are singletons. Sequencing was done on a sample of PBMCs. All receptors come from a middle-aged man in good health and CMV-seronegative.

The sample holds a few counts of this clone. The V gene is TRBV7-9, the J gene TRBJ2-7; TRBD1 matches at 7 bases. V lost 5 bases to trimming and J lost 2 bases; unmatched junction nucleotides: 9. Per germline, CDR1 SEHNR and CDR2 FQNEAQ (reference sequence). CDR3 length: 15 residues. The CDR3, as DNA: TGTGCCAGCAGCCTTGGACAGGACCCCACCTACGAGCAGTACTTC. It yields the protein CASSLGQDPTYEQYF.

This clone was seen a few times. The chain uses TRBV6-5 and TRBJ1-2, with 9 bases identical to TRBD1. The CDR3 contains 14 residues. Germline V gives CDR1 MNHEY, CDR2 SVGAGI. V was clipped by 8 bases and J by 5 bases; unmatched bases: 9. CDR3: CASSDGGTGYGYTF. CDR3 sequence (DNA): TGTGCCAGCTCCGACGGGGGGACAGGGTATGGCTACACCTTC.

This clone was picked up a small number of times. The CDR3 nucleotides are TGCGCCAGCAGCCTTTTGGGTCCAGCGGGGGGTAGGAATGAGCAGTTCTTC. Translating it yields CASSLLGPAGGRNEQFF. The rearrangement uses TRBV4-3 and TRBJ2-1; TRBD2 aligns across 9 bases. Unmatched junction bases numbered 14, after V lost 4 bases and J lost 7 bases. Germline V gene data show CDR1 as LGHNA and CDR2 as YSLEER. The CDR3 contains 17 residues.

This clone has ten or more counts. The chain employs TRBV19 and TRBJ1-5; D possibly corresponds to TRBD1 (5 bases). V gave up 5 bases and J gave up 6 bases, with 11 bases separating them. The CDR3 contains 13 residues. Germline V gene lookup returns CDR1 LNHDA and CDR2 SQIVND (reference sequence). The CDR3 is CASSASGAQPQHF. The CDR3 DNA is TGTGCCAGTAGTGCCTCTGGGGCTCAGCCCCAGCATTTT.

The J gene is TRBJ1-1, the V gene TRBV7-3; 8 bases fit TRBD1. This CDR3 has 14 residues. V lost 1 base to trimming and J lost 4 bases; unmatched junction nucleotides: 2. Germline V gene lookup returns CDR1 SGHTA and CDR2 FQGTGA. The CDR3 reads CASSLNRGGTEAFF. In nucleotides, the CDR3 is TGTGCCAGCAGCTTAAACAGGGGGGGCACTGAAGCTTTCTTT. Drawing the rest from reference TRBV7-3 and TRBJ1-1, the complete variable domain is GAGVSQTPSNKVTEKGKYVELRCDPISGHTALYWYRQSLGQGPEFLIYFQGTGAADDSGLPNDRFFAVRPEGSVSTLKIQRTERGDSAVYLCASSLNRGGTEAFFGQGTRLTVV.

V and J are TRBV11-3 and TRBJ2-1; 9 bases line up with TRBD1. The CDR3 sequence is 16 residues long. Germline CDR1 SGHNT, CDR2 YENEEA. Trimming cost V 1 base and J 7 bases; bases outside gene matches: 8. The CDR3 nucleotides are TGTGCCAGCAGCTTAGGGCTCGGACAGGGGAAAAATGAGCAGTTCTTC. Protein product: CASSLGLGQGKNEQFF.

This clone has a handful of counts. The J gene is TRBJ1-1, the V gene TRBV5-1, with D perhaps matching TRBD1 (6 bases). This CDR3 is built from 13 residues. V was pared by 0 bases and J by 6 bases, with 9 bases between. Germline V gives CDR1 SGHRS, CDR2 YFSETQ. Here the CDR3 DNA reads TGCGCCAGCAGCTTGGAGGGGGTGCCTGAAGCTTTCTTT. It encodes CASSLEGVPEAFF. Full variable domain (rest looked up from reference TRBV5-1 and TRBJ1-1): KAGVTQTPRYLIKTRGQQVTLSCSPISGHRSVSWYQQTPGQGLQFLFEYFSETQRNKGNFPGRFSGRQFSNSRSEMNVSTLELGDSALYLCASSLEGVPEAFFGQGTRLTVV.

A few counts support this clone. The V call is TRBV18, the J call TRBJ2-5, with 7 bases matching TRBD1. V trimming: 0 bases; J trimming: 6 bases; junction bases outside the gene matches: 7. In germline, CDR1 is KGHSH, CDR2 LQKENI. The CDR3 consists of 15 residues. The CDR3 region has the DNA TGTGCCAGCTCACCACCTGACAGGGTGATTCAGACCCAGTACTTC. It yields the protein CASSPPDRVIQTQYF. The variable domain in full, completed from reference TRBV18 and TRBJ2-5, reads NAGVMQNPRHLVRRRGQEARLRCSPMKGHSHVYWYRQLPEEGLKFMVYLQKENIIDESGMPKERFSAEFPKEGPSILRIQQVVRGDSAAYFCASSPPDRVIQTQYFGPGTRLLVL.

The rearrangement uses TRBV5-4 and TRBJ2-3, with TRBD1 identical over 9 bases. The germline gives CDR1 SGHNT, CDR2 YYREEE (reference sequence). V dropped 7 bases and J dropped 3; count of bases not matched to a gene: 6. CDR3 length equals 14 residues. The CDR3 region is CASSTGGATDTQYF. The CDR3 coding sequence is TGTGCCAGCTCAACAGGGGGCGCAACAGATACGCAGTATTTT.

This rearrangement joins TRBV6-1 to TRBJ2-7; the D gene is possibly TRBD1 (6 bases). The CDR3 has 15 residues. CDR1 is MNHNS and CDR2 is SASEGT in the germline V gene. Trimming stripped 1 base from V and 3 bases from J, with 13 bases between. CDR3 sequence reads: CASSEVRDKYYEQYF. CDR3 DNA: TGTGCCAGCAGTGAAGTCCGGGACAAGTACTACGAGCAGTACTTC.

This clone was seen a handful of times. Other DNA sequences in the sample encode the same CDR3. CDR3 in amino acids: CASSTRTGGNTIYF. Here the CDR3 DNA reads TGTGCCAGCAGCACCCGGACAGGAGGAAACACCATATATTTT. This rearrangement joins TRBV5-4 to TRBJ1-3; the match to TRBD1 covers 7 bases. The V and J ends lost 4 bases and 4 bases, in that order; junction bases with no gene match: 5. This CDR3 spans 14 amino acids. The germline gives CDR1 SGHNT, CDR2 YYREEE (reference sequence).

This clone came up a few times. The CDR3 DNA reads TGTGCCATCAGTAGCGGGGGGACCCAAGAGACCCAGTACTTC. Protein: CAISSGGTQETQYF. The chain uses TRBV10-3 and TRBJ2-5; 9 nucleotides match TRBD2. Looked up from germline, CDR1 is ENHRY and CDR2 is SYGVKD. The CDR3 totals 14 residues. Germline trimming cut 5 bases from V and 1 base from J; bases unmatched to any gene: 2.

With regard to this clone: At one boundary the junction diverges from the germline segment, which might be a read error. CDR3 region: CANSLAGHNEQFF. CDR3 coding DNA: TGCGCCAACAGCTTGGCTGGGCACAATGAGCAGTTCTTC. The V call is TRBV5-1, the J call TRBJ2-1, with D uncertain. The CDR3 has 13 amino acids. In germline, CDR1 is SGHRS, CDR2 YFSETQ.

This clone was detected a few times. The chain is built from TRBV19 and TRBJ1-4; D might be TRBD1 (6 bases). The V gene lost 3 bases and the J gene lost 3 bases, with 8 bases spanning the gap. Germline V gene sequence: CDR1 LNHDA, CDR2 SQIVND (reference sequence). The CDR3 contains 14 residues. CDR3 in DNA: TGTGCCAGTAGTATGACAGGAGCTAATGAAAAACTGTTTTTT. Protein product: CASSMTGANEKLFF.

The gene calls are TRBV5-6 and TRBJ2-5, with TRBD1 identical over 8 bases. CDR3 length: 14 residues. V lost 4 bases and J lost 4; bases outside the gene matches: 6. The germline CDR1 and CDR2 sequences are SGHDT and YYEEEE. This CDR3 reads CASSGQGKPETQYF. Written as DNA, the CDR3 is TGTGCCAGCAGCGGACAGGGCAAACCAGAGACCCAGTACTTC. Looking up the rest from reference TRBV5-6 and TRBJ2-5 gives the full variable domain: DAGVTQSPTHLIKTRGQQVTLRCSPKSGHDTVSWYQQALGQGPQFIFQYYEEEERQRGNFPDRFSGHQFPNYSSELNVNALLLGDSALYLCASSGQGKPETQYFGPGTRLLVL.

The J gene is TRBJ2-3, the V gene TRBV27; 13 nucleotides match TRBD2. The length of the CDR3 is 17 residues. Trimming took 5 bases from V and 2 from J; bases not matched to a gene: 7. Germline V CDR1 and CDR2: MNHEY, SMNVEV (reference sequence). CDR3 DNA sequence: TGTGCCAGCAGTCCTCGGACTAGCGGGGGCTACACAGATACGCAGTATTTT. Protein product: CASSPRTSGGYTDTQYF.

This clone was counted only a few times. J is TRBJ2-1 and V is TRBV14, with D hard to call. V was shortened by 0 bases and J by 4 bases, with 4 bases between the two germline ends. The length of the CDR3 is 13 residues. The germline V gene encodes CDR1 SGHDN and CDR2 FVKESK. The CDR3 reads CASSQDRYNEQFF. The CDR3 coding sequence is TGTGCCAGCAGCCAAGACCGGTACAATGAGCAGTTCTTC. Looking up the rest from reference TRBV14 and TRBJ2-1 gives the full variable domain: EAGVTQFPSHSVIEKGQTVTLRCDPISGHDNLYWYRRVMGKEIKFLLHFVKESKQDESGMPNNRFLAERTGGTYSTLKVQPAELEDSGVYFCASSQDRYNEQFFGPGTRLTVL.

This clone has only a few counts. CDR3 protein: CASSIDRNTEAFF. The CDR3 coding sequence is TGTGCCAGTAGTATTGACAGAAACACTGAAGCTTTCTTT. This sequence joins TRBV19 and TRBJ1-1, with a possible D match to TRBD1 (5 bases). Germline loops: CDR1 LNHDA, CDR2 SQIVND (reference sequence). The V and J ends lost 3 bases and 2 bases respectively, with 7 bases between them. This CDR3 contains 13 residues.